The sequence of this T cell receptor beta chain was determined in a study of T cells after yellow fever vaccination. V was clipped by 4 bases and J by 6 bases, with 7 bases between them. Looked up from germline, CDR1 is SQVTM and CDR2 is ANQGSEA. The CDR3 has 11 residues. At least ten counts were recorded for this clonotype. TCRdb processed the 5' RACE reads anew with MiXCR; each CDR3 protein has one entry. The sample holds over 110,000 distinct CDR3 sequences, 7% to 9% seen once. The J gene is TRBJ2-1, the V gene TRBV29-1; unclear D gene. Sequencing used CD4+ T cells sorted from PBMCs, obtained 5 days after the yellow fever booster vaccination. This TCR derives from a man under 40 who received the YFV17D yellow fever vaccine. CDR3: CSVVSPNEQFF. The CDR3 DNA is TGCAGCGTTGTCAGCCCCAATGAGCAGTTCTTC.